This TCR beta chain was found in a study of T cell responses to AZD1222 COVID-19 vaccine. As to this clone: Antigen unknown.

Study-level points and caveats: White British people made up most donors, females outnumbered males, and clonal diversity was possibly underestimated. Just a handful of AZD1222 recipients tested seropositive at baseline.

V lost 6 bases, J lost 9 bases, and 19 bases lay in between. Germline-derived CDR1 and CDR2 are SGHDT and YYEEEE. The CDR3 loop spans 13 amino acids. Sequencing was performed with immunoSEQ multiplex PCR; in TCRdb, only in-frame clones are kept and a portion is missing. The profile shows tens of thousands of clones, 88% of them singletons. The specimen comprised peripheral blood, sampled 28 days after the second dose of the MenACWY control vaccine. This sequence joins TRBV5-6 and TRBJ2-7; D is possibly TRBD1 (6 bases). The TCR sequence derives from an adult who received the MenACWY meningococcal vaccine as a control. The CDR3 spells CASTSDSVLVQYF. As DNA, the CDR3 is TGTGCCAGCACCTCGGACAGCGTCTTGGTGCAGTACTTC.